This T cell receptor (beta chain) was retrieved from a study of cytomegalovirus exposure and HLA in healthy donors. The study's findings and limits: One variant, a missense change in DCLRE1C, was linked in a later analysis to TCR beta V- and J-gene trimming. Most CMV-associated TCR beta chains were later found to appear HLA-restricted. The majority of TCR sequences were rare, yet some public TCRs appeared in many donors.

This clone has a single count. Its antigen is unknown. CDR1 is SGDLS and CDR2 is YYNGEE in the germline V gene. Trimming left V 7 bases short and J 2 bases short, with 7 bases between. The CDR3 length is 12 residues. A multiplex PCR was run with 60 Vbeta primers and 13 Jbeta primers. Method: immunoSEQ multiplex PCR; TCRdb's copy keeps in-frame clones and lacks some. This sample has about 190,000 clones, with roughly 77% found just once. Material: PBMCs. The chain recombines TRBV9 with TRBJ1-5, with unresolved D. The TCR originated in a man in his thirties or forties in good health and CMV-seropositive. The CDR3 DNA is TGTGCCAGCGGGAGCGGCAATCAGCCCCAGCATTTT. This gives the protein CASGSGNQPQHF.